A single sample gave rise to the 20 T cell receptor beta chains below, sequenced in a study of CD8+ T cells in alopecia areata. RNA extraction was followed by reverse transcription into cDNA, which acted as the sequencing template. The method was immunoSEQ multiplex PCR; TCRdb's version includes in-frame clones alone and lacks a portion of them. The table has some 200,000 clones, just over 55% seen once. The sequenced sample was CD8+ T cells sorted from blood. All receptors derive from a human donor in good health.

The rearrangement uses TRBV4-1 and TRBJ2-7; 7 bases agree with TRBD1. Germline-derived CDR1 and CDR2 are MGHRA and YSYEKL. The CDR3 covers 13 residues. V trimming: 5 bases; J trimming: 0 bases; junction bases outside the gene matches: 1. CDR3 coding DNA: TGCGCCAGCAGCTGGGACAGCTCCTACGAGCAGTACTTC. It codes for CASSWDSSYEQYF.

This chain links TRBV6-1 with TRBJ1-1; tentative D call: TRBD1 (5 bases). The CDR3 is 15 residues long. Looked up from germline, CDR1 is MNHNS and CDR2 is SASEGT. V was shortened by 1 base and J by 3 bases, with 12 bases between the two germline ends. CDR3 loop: CASSEDRMTDTEAFF. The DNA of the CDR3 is TGTGCCAGCAGTGAAGACAGGATGACAGACACTGAAGCTTTCTTT.

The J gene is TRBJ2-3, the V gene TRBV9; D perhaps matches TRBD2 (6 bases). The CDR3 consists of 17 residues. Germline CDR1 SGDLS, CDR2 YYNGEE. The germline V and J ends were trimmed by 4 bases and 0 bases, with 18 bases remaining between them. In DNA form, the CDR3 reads TGTGCCAGCAGCTACCCCGTGGGGGGTCCGAGCACAGATACGCAGTATTTT. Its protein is CASSYPVGGPSTDTQYF.

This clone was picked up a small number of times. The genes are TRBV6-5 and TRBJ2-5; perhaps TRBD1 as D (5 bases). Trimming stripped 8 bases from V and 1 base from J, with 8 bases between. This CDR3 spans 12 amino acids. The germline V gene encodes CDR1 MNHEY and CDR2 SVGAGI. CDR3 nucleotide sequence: TGTGCCAGCGGGGCGACCCAAGAGACCCAGTACTTC. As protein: CASGATQETQYF.

In DNA, the CDR3 is TGTGCCAGCAGTGCGAGACGTCCCGAAAACTATGGCTACACCTTC. Translated, it gives CASSARRPENYGYTF. This chain uses TRBV27 with TRBJ1-2; unclear D gene. V dropped 5 bases and J dropped 2 bases, with 15 bases sitting between them. CDR1 is MNHEY and CDR2 is SMNVEV in the germline V gene (reference sequence). The CDR3 runs 15 residues.

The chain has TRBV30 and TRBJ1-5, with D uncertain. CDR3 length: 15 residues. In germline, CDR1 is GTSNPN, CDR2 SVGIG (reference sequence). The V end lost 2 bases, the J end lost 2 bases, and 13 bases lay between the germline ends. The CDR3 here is CAWSPGLSGNQPQHF. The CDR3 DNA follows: TGTGCCTGGAGTCCCGGGCTTTCGGGCAATCAGCCCCAGCATTTT. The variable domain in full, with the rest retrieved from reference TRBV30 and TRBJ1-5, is SQTIHQWPATLVQPVGSPLSLECTVEGTSNPNLYWYRQAAGRGLQLLFYSVGIGQISSEVPQNLSASRPQDRQFILSSKKLLLSDSGFYLCAWSPGLSGNQPQHFGDGTRLSIL.

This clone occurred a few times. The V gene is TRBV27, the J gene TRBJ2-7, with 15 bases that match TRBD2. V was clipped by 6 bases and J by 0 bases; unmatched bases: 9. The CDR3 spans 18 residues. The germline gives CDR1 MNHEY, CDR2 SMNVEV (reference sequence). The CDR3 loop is CASSLRGTSGGPSYEQYF. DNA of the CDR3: TGTGCCAGCAGCTTACGTGGGACTAGCGGGGGGCCCTCCTACGAGCAGTACTTC.

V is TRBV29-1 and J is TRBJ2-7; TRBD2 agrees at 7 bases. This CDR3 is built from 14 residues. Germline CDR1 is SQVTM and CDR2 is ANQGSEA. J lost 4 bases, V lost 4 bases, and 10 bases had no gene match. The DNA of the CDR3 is TGCAGCGTTGTTCTGGACACCGGGGGGTACGAGCAGTACTTC. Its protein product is CSVVLDTGGYEQYF.

Here the CDR3 reads CASSLGAGSGSGANVLTF. In DNA, the CDR3 is TGTGCCAGCAGCCTTGGAGCAGGGTCAGGGTCTGGGGCCAACGTCCTGACTTTC. The genes are TRBV7-8 and TRBJ2-6; tentative D call: TRBD1 (5 bases). Trimming left V 5 bases short and J 1 base short, with 18 bases between. The CDR3 contains 18 residues. Germline V gene lookup returns CDR1 SGHVS and CDR2 FQNEAQ.

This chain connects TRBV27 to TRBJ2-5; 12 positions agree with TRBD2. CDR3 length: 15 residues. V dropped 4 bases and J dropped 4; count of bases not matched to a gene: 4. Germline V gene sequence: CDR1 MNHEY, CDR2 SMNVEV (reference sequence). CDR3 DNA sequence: TGTGCCAGCAGTTACTCGACTAGCGGGGGAGAGACCCAGTACTTC. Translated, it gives CASSYSTSGGETQYF.

The CDR3 sequence is CASSVTGVSGANVLTF. Here the CDR3 DNA reads TGTGCCAGCAGCGTAACAGGGGTGTCTGGGGCCAACGTCCTGACTTTC. The rearrangement joins TRBV9 to TRBJ2-6, with 7 bases matching TRBD1. Trimming removed 1 base from V and 1 base from J; junction bases left unmatched: 2. The germline gives CDR1 SGDLS, CDR2 YYNGEE. The CDR3 is made up of 16 amino acids.

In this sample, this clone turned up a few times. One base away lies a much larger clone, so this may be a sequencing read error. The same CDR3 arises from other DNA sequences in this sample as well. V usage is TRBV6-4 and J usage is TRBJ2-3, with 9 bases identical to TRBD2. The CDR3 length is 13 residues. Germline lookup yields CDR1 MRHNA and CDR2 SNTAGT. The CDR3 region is CATAGTSTDTQYF. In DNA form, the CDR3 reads TGTGCCACCGCGGGGACTAGCACAGATACGCAGTACTTT.

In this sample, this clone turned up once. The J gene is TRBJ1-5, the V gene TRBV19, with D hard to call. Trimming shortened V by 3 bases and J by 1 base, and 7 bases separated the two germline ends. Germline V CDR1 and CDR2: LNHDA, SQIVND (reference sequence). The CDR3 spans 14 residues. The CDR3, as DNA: TGTGCCAGTAGTATCCTAGGGAGCAATCAGCCCCAGCATTTT. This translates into CASSILGSNQPQHF. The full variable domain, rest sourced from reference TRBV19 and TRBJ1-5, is DGGITQSPKYLFRKEGQNVTLSCEQNLNHDAMYWYRQDPGQGLRLIYYSQIVNDFQKGDIAEGYSVSREKKESFPLTVTSAQKNPTAFYLCASSILGSNQPQHFGDGTRLSIL.

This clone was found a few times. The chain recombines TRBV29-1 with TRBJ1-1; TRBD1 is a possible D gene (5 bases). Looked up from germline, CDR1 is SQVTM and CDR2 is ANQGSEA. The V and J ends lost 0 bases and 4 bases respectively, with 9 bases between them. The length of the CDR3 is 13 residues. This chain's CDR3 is CSVEESQGTEAFF. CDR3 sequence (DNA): TGCAGCGTTGAAGAGTCGCAGGGCACTGAAGCTTTCTTT.

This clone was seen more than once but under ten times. As DNA, the CDR3 is TGCAGCGTTACCCCGACAGGGGAGGAGGGCTACACCTTC. It translates to CSVTPTGEEGYTF. The chain employs TRBV29-1 and TRBJ1-2; 8 bases fit TRBD1. The trim removed 5 bases at V and 8 bases at J, leaving 10 bases unmatched. The CDR3 runs to 13 residues. In germline, CDR1 is SQVTM, CDR2 ANQGSEA. Drawing the rest from reference TRBV29-1 and TRBJ1-2, the complete variable domain is SAVISQKPSRDICQRGTSLTIQCQVDSQVTMMFWYRQQPGQSLTLIATANQGSEATYESGFVIDKFPISRPNLTFSTLTVSNMSPEDSSIYLCSVTPTGEEGYTFGSGTRLTVV.

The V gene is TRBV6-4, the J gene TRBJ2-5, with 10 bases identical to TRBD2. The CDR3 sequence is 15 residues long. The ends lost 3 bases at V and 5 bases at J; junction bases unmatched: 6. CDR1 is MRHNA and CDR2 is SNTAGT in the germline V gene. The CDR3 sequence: CASSEEAGGPETQYF. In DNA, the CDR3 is TGTGCCAGCAGTGAGGAAGCGGGGGGGCCGGAGACCCAGTACTTC.

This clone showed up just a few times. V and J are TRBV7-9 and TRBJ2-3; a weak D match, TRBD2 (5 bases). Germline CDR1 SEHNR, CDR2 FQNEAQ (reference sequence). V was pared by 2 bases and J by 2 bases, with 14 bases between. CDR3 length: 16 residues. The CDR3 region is CASSLTRQTTTDTQYF. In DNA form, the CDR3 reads TGTGCCAGCAGCTTAACGAGGCAGACTACCACAGATACGCAGTATTTT.

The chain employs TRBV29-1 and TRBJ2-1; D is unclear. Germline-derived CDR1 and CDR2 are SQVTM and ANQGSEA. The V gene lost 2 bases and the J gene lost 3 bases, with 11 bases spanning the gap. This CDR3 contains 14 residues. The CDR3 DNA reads TGCAGCGTTGAATCCCCGGAAAACTACAATGAGCAGTTCTTC. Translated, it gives CSVESPENYNEQFF.

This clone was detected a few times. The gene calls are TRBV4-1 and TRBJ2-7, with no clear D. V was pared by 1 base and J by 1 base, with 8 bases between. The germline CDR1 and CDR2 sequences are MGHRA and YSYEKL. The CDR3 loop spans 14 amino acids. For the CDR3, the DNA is TGCGCCAGCAGCCAAGCGCGAATGTCCTACGAGCAGTACTTC. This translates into CASSQARMSYEQYF.

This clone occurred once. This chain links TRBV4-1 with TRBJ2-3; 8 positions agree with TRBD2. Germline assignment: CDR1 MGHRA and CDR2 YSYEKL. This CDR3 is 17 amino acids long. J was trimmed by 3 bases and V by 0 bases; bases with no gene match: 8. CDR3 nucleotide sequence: TGCGCCAGCAGCCAAGATCCTCCTAGCGGGCTTACAGATACGCAGTATTTT. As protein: CASSQDPPSGLTDTQYF.